This TCR beta chain was sequenced during a study of CD8 T cells in ankylosing spondylitis. Regarding the study as a whole: What seemed typical of ankylosing spondylitis blood was a TCR beta motif built from several highly homologous variants. Disease-linked clones were CD8+ and relatively rare in peripheral blood. Reactive arthritis synovial fluid and blood were previously reported to contain some motif variants.

TCRdb recomputed calls from the 5' RACE reads with MiXCR, one row per CDR3 protein. The table shows about 130,000 distinct CDR3 sequences, with roughly 9% occurring only once. Ten or more counts support this clonotype. Its matching antigen is unknown. What was sequenced was blood, either unsorted or a sorted T cell fraction (not recorded which). This sequence originates from a male donor with ankylosing spondylitis or in good health (not recorded which).

The CDR3 nucleotides read TGCAGTGCTAGAGAATTACTAGCGGGGTACGAGCAGTACTTC. It translates to CSARELLAGYEQYF. The chain recombines TRBV20-1 with TRBJ2-7; the match to TRBD2 covers 10 bases. This CDR3 contains 14 residues. The junction had 3 bases not matched to a gene; V was cut back by 0 bases and J by 4 bases. Germline loops: CDR1 DFQATT, CDR2 SNEGSKA (reference sequence).